A single sample gave rise to the 25 T cell receptor beta chains below, sequenced in a study of follicular helper T cells after annual influenza vaccination. As for time point: 2014-2015 season, pre-vaccination. Clones were sequenced by immunoSEQ multiplex PCR, and TCRdb holds only the in-frame ones, with some missing. Of around 10,000 clones in the sample, around 84% were seen once. Sequencing was performed on CXCR5- memory CD4+ T cells sorted from blood, taken on the day of influenza vaccination. The receptor source for this set is an adult who received the influenza vaccine.

This clone was detected a few times. The chain has TRBV9 and TRBJ2-2; 8 bases are a match to TRBD2. The ends lost 7 bases at V and 0 bases at J; junction bases unmatched: 2. Germline loops: CDR1 SGDLS, CDR2 YYNGEE. CDR3 length equals 14 residues. CDR3 region: CASRGGANTGELFF. The DNA of the CDR3 is TGTGCCAGCCGGGGGGGCGCGAACACCGGGGAGCTGTTTTTT.

This clone has just one count. The rearrangement uses TRBV27 and TRBJ2-1; D is uncertain. Germline CDR1 MNHEY, CDR2 SMNVEV (reference sequence). Trimming left V 5 bases short and J 7 bases short, with 12 bases between. The CDR3 is 13 residues long. In DNA form, the CDR3 reads TGTGCCAGCAGTGTGGTAGGACCGAATGAGCAGTTCTTC. Translating gives CASSVVGPNEQFF.

The J gene is TRBJ1-2, the V gene TRBV19; TRBD1 matches at 7 bases. The CDR3 has 13 residues. CDR1 and CDR2 from the germline V gene are LNHDA and SQIVND (reference sequence). Trimming took 6 bases from V and 8 from J; bases not matched to a gene: 9. This CDR3 reads CASSDDRVRGYTF. The CDR3 bases are TGTGCCAGTAGCGACGACAGGGTTCGCGGCTACACCTTC.

This clone has just one count. This chain links TRBV29-1 with TRBJ2-3, with TRBD1 identical over 9 bases. The CDR3 runs to 15 residues. Trimming at V came to 7 bases and at J to 10 bases, leaving 18 bases not matched to a gene. Germline CDR1 SQVTM, CDR2 ANQGSEA. This CDR3 reads CSAYPDRGILGAQYF. In DNA form, the CDR3 reads TGCAGCGCCTACCCCGACAGGGGGATTCTCGGTGCGCAGTATTTT.

This clone was seen only a few times. The gene calls are TRBV7-8 and TRBJ2-7; 8 positions match TRBD1. J lost 3 bases, V lost 5 bases, and 6 bases had no gene match. CDR3 length: 14 residues. Germline assignment: CDR1 SGHVS and CDR2 FQNEAQ. The CDR3 bases are TGTGCCAGCAGCCAGGACAGGGAGAACTACGAGCAGTACTTC. Its translation is CASSQDRENYEQYF.

The chain is built from TRBV2 and TRBJ1-2; D gene uncertain. Germline CDR1 and CDR2: SNHLY and FYNNEI. The CDR3 totals 17 residues. With 1 base removed from V and 2 bases from J, the gap between germline ends came to 17 bases. The CDR3 DNA follows: TGTGCCAGCAGTGAAGTGGTACAAGCAAACTCAAACTATGGCTACACCTTC. It yields the protein CASSEVVQANSNYGYTF.

The V and J genes are TRBV28 and TRBJ2-1; D call uncertain. From germline, CDR1 is MDHEN and CDR2 SYDVKM. Trimming removed 5 bases from V and 8 bases from J, with 19 bases in between. This CDR3 is built from 15 residues. CDR3 protein: CASSPPGPYKDEQFF. Written as DNA, the CDR3 is TGTGCCAGCAGTCCCCCAGGACCCTATAAGGATGAGCAGTTCTTC.

This clone showed up just a few times. The chain joins TRBV5-1 to TRBJ1-1, with D perhaps TRBD1 (5 bases). V dropped 3 bases and J dropped 3 bases, with 9 bases sitting between them. CDR3 length: 13 residues. CDR1 is SGHRS, CDR2 YFSETQ, per germline. CDR3 region: CASSWDAYTEAFF. The CDR3 DNA sequence: TGCGCCAGCAGCTGGGACGCCTACACTGAAGCTTTCTTT.

This rearrangement joins TRBV27 to TRBJ2-7; 10 bases line up with TRBD1. Germline assignment: CDR1 MNHEY and CDR2 SMNVEV (reference sequence). The trim removed 4 bases at V and 1 base at J, leaving 7 bases unmatched. The CDR3 spans 16 residues. The CDR3 sequence is CASSWPGQGPSYEQYF. The CDR3 DNA is TGTGCCAGCAGTTGGCCGGGACAGGGGCCATCCTACGAGCAGTACTTC.

V and J are TRBV4-3 and TRBJ2-1; 10 nucleotides match TRBD2. Trimming removed 0 bases from V and 0 bases from J; junction bases left unmatched: 8. Germline-derived CDR1 and CDR2 are LGHNA and YSLEER. The CDR3 length is 19 residues. The CDR3 DNA is TGCGCCAGCAGCCAAGAGCCTTTTAGGACTAGCGGCTCCTACAATGAGCAGTTCTTC. Translating gives CASSQEPFRTSGSYNEQFF.

V is TRBV2 and J is TRBJ1-4, with a weak D call TRBD1 (6 bases). CDR1 and CDR2 (germline): SNHLY, FYNNEI. The CDR3 covers 14 residues. V was trimmed by 6 bases and J by 5 bases, leaving 13 bases between them. CDR3 bases: TGTGCCAGCAGCGAACAGGGACTAAATGAAAAACTGTTTTTT. This codes for CASSEQGLNEKLFF. The full variable domain, its missing parts supplied by reference TRBV2 and TRBJ1-4, is EPEVTQTPSHQVTQMGQEVILRCVPISNHLYFYWYRQILGQKVEFLVSFYNNEISEKSEIFDDQFSVERPDGSNFTLKIRSTKLEDSAMYFCASSEQGLNEKLFFGSGTQLSVL.

The J gene is TRBJ2-3, the V gene TRBV6-5, with 10 nucleotides matching TRBD2. J lost 2 bases, V lost 3 bases, and 5 bases had no gene match. Germline CDR1 reads MNHEY; CDR2 reads SVGAGI. The CDR3 loop spans 16 amino acids. Written as DNA, the CDR3 is TGTGCCAGCAGTTATTGGACTAGCGGAATCACAGATACGCAGTATTTT. It yields the protein CASSYWTSGITDTQYF.

The rearrangement uses TRBV2 and TRBJ2-1, with D unclear. Trimming shortened V by 6 bases and J by 4 bases, and 16 bases separated the two germline ends. CDR3 size: 15 residues. Germline CDR1 reads SNHLY; CDR2 reads FYNNEI. The CDR3 DNA follows: TGTGCCAGCAGGGAATATTTCGTAGGGTACAATGAGCAGTTCTTC. Residues: CASREYFVGYNEQFF.

CDR3 DNA: TGTGCCAGCAGCCCCGGGGCAATTCGACAAGAGACCCAGTACTTC. It codes for CASSPGAIRQETQYF. This chain uses TRBV13 with TRBJ2-5; perhaps D is TRBD1 or TRBD2 (5 bases each). CDR1 PRHDT and CDR2 FYEKMQ come from the germline V gene (reference sequence). The CDR3 spans 15 residues. V lost 5 bases, J lost 2 bases, and 15 bases lay in between.

The chain couples TRBV19 to TRBJ2-1; 13 positions agree with TRBD2. This CDR3 comprises 18 residues. Germline CDR1 is LNHDA and CDR2 is SQIVND (reference sequence). V gave up 7 bases and J gave up 9 bases; unmatched junction bases: 18. CDR3 protein: CASNPSPRLAGGGGEQFF. The DNA of the CDR3 is TGTGCCAGTAACCCTTCCCCGAGACTAGCGGGAGGAGGAGGTGAGCAGTTCTTC. The whole variable domain, remainder taken from reference TRBV19 and TRBJ2-1, is DGGITQSPKYLFRKEGQNVTLSCEQNLNHDAMYWYRQDPGQGLRLIYYSQIVNDFQKGDIAEGYSVSREKKESFPLTVTSAQKNPTAFYLCASNPSPRLAGGGGEQFFGPGTRLTVL.

A remark on this clone: This CDR3 is also generated by other DNA sequences in the sample. The chain employs TRBV6-6 and TRBJ2-7, with 7 bases matching TRBD1. CDR3 length: 16 residues. Germline assignment: CDR1 MNHNY and CDR2 SVGAGI (reference sequence). The V and J ends lost 6 bases and 3 bases, in that order; junction bases with no gene match: 14. Here the CDR3 DNA reads TGTGCCAGCAGCTACCTCACCGGGACAGCGATCTACGAGCAGTACTTC. Protein sequence: CASSYLTGTAIYEQYF.

V usage is TRBV7-9 and J usage is TRBJ1-1; D remains unclear. Germline assignment: CDR1 SEHNR and CDR2 FQNEAQ (reference sequence). The CDR3 totals 13 residues. The ends were cut back, 1 base at V and 0 bases at J, with 3 bases in the middle. CDR3: CASSLVLNTEAFF. Written as DNA, the CDR3 is TGTGCCAGCAGCTTAGTATTGAACACTGAAGCTTTCTTT.

V gene TRBV6-5 combines with J gene TRBJ1-3, with no clear D. CDR3 length equals 15 residues. Deletions cut 5 bases from V and 1 base from J, with 12 bases between. Germline V gene sequence: CDR1 MNHEY, CDR2 SVGAGI. DNA for the CDR3: TGTGCCAGCAGTCCGAGCTATCCGTCTGGAAACACCATATATTTT. Encoded protein: CASSPSYPSGNTIYF.

In its sample, this clone was seen once. The rearrangement uses TRBV28 and TRBJ1-2; weak D call: TRBD1 (5 bases). The CDR3 consists of 15 residues. CDR1 is MDHEN, CDR2 SYDVKM, per germline. V lost 1 base, J lost 8 bases, and 17 bases lay in between. This CDR3 is CASSLSTARASGYTF. In DNA, the CDR3 is TGTGCCAGCAGTTTATCGACAGCCCGGGCGTCGGGCTACACCTTC.

This rearrangement joins TRBV5-4 to TRBJ2-1; 7 bases are a match to TRBD2. Germline V gene data show CDR1 as SGHNT and CDR2 as YYREEE (reference sequence). V lost 3 bases and J lost 10; bases outside the gene matches: 7. This CDR3 comprises 13 residues. In nucleotides, the CDR3 is TGTGCCAGCAGCTCGAGAAGCGGGACCGAGCAGTTCTTC. Its protein is CASSSRSGTEQFF.

V and J are TRBV20-1 and TRBJ1-1; D unresolved. V lost 0 bases and J lost 4, with 3 bases in between. The germline gives CDR1 DFQATT, CDR2 SNEGSKA (reference sequence). The CDR3 is 11 amino acids. The CDR3 loop is CSAREFTEAFF. The DNA of the CDR3 is TGCAGTGCTAGAGAATTCACTGAAGCTTTCTTT.

The CDR3 region is CASSLGRAAATNEKLFF. The CDR3 DNA is TGTGCCAGCAGCTTGGGACGGGCCGCTGCAACTAATGAAAAACTGTTTTTT. The chain couples TRBV7-9 to TRBJ1-4, with a tentative D call TRBD1 (5 bases). This CDR3 is 17 amino acids long. Germline V gene sequence: CDR1 SEHNR, CDR2 FQNEAQ (reference sequence). V shed 3 bases and J shed 0 bases, with 14 bases lying between them. The variable domain in full, completed from reference TRBV7-9 and TRBJ1-4, reads DTGVSQNPRHKITKRGQNVTFRCDPISEHNRLYWYRQTLGQGPEFLTYFQNEAQLEKSRLLSDRFSAERPKGSFSTLEIQRTEQGDSAMYLCASSLGRAAATNEKLFFGSGTQLSVL.

This chain uses TRBV11-2 with TRBJ2-1, with 15 bases matching TRBD2. Unmatched junction bases numbered 10, after V lost 5 bases and J lost 8 bases. The germline V gene encodes CDR1 SGHAT and CDR2 FQNNGV. This CDR3 spans 17 amino acids. The CDR3 sequence: CASSPSAGTSGRHEQFF. The CDR3 DNA is TGTGCCAGCAGCCCTAGCGCCGGGACTAGCGGGAGGCATGAGCAGTTCTTC.

The chain combines TRBV4-1 with TRBJ2-1; D is perhaps TRBD1 or TRBD2 (6 bases each). This CDR3 is built from 17 residues. The germline V gene has CDR1 MGHRA and CDR2 YSYEKL. Deletions cut 0 bases from V and 1 base from J, with 13 bases between. DNA of the CDR3: TGCGCCAGCAGCCAAGATGGGGGCGGACTATCCTACAATGAGCAGTTCTTC. This sequence encodes CASSQDGGGLSYNEQFF.

The rearrangement joins TRBV28 to TRBJ2-7; 8 bases align to TRBD1. Germline values: CDR1 MDHEN, CDR2 SYDVKM. J lost 4 bases, V lost 6 bases, and 11 bases had no gene match. This CDR3 has 15 residues. CDR3 residues: CASSLDRVGRYEQYF. DNA of the CDR3: TGTGCCAGCAGCCTGGACAGGGTCGGTAGATACGAGCAGTACTTC. Full variable domain (missing parts from reference TRBV28 and TRBJ2-7): DVKVTQSSRYLVKRTGEKVFLECVQDMDHENMFWYRQDPGLGLRLIYFSYDVKMKEKGDIPEGYSVSREKKERFSLILESASTNQTSMYLCASSLDRVGRYEQYFGPGTRLTVT.